These 29 T cell receptor beta chains were sequenced from one sample in a study of T cell responses to AZD1222 COVID-19 vaccine (dated by TCRdb to about 2021). The library came from the immunoSEQ multiplex PCR assay. TCRdb mirrors the immuneACCESS table, restricted to in-frame sequences. Some clones are absent from its copies; in checked studies, under half trace to an unresolved V gene, and the reason for the others is unknown. Within this sample are about 130,000 clones, with 84% of them counted one time only. The ten largest clones add up to about 4% of the sample. This specimen's time point label, per the study, means: baseline before first vaccination. Sequencing used peripheral blood, obtained on day 0 of AZD1222 vaccination. These receptors all stem from an adult in good health.

This chain links TRBV5-4 with TRBJ2-7, with 8 bases lining up with TRBD1. The CDR3 sequence is 14 residues long. The ends lost 5 bases at V and 4 bases at J; junction bases unmatched: 8. Per germline, CDR1 SGHNT and CDR2 YYREEE (reference sequence). CDR3 residues: CASRRDRNSYEQYF. CDR3 nucleotides: TGTGCCAGCAGACGGGACAGGAACTCTTACGAGCAGTACTTC.

This clone has a single count. The chain recombines TRBV30 with TRBJ2-2, with a weak D call TRBD1 (5 bases). Between the trimmed V and J ends, which lost 4 bases and 3 bases, there was a span of 15 bases. In germline, CDR1 is GTSNPN, CDR2 SVGIG (reference sequence). This CDR3 has 15 residues. This CDR3 is CAWNVASGYTGELFF. As DNA, the CDR3 is TGTGCCTGGAATGTAGCTTCAGGGTACACCGGGGAGCTGTTTTTT. Drawing the rest from reference TRBV30 and TRBJ2-2, the complete variable domain is SQTIHQWPATLVQPVGSPLSLECTVEGTSNPNLYWYRQAAGRGLQLLFYSVGIGQISSEVPQNLSASRPQDRQFILSSKKLLLSDSGFYLCAWNVASGYTGELFFGEGSRLTVL.

The V call is TRBV2, the J call TRBJ2-7, with D tentatively TRBD1 or TRBD2 (5 bases each). Germline-derived CDR1 and CDR2 are SNHLY and FYNNEI. The CDR3 totals 15 residues. Trimming removed 6 bases at V and 6 bases at J, with 21 bases between. Here the CDR3 DNA reads TGTGCCAGCAGGGGGGAAGGCAGCAGGGCCCTCGAGCAGTACTTC. Translation gives CASRGEGSRALEQYF. Filled out from reference TRBV2 and TRBJ2-7, the complete variable domain reads EPEVTQTPSHQVTQMGQEVILRCVPISNHLYFYWYRQILGQKVEFLVSFYNNEISEKSEIFDDQFSVERPDGSNFTLKIRSTKLEDSAMYFCASRGEGSRALEQYFGPGTRLTVT.

This clone was found once. V usage is TRBV29-1 and J usage is TRBJ1-3; D remains unclear. This CDR3 spans 14 amino acids. V was cut by 4 bases and J by 3 bases, with 13 bases left in between. Per germline, CDR1 SQVTM and CDR2 ANQGSEA. The DNA of the CDR3 is TGCAGCGTTGGAAGCTCGGGGTTTGGAAACACCATATATTTT. Protein sequence: CSVGSSGFGNTIYF.

V is TRBV28 and J is TRBJ1-2, with D maybe TRBD1 (5 bases). Germline CDR1 is MDHEN and CDR2 is SYDVKM. V was pared by 2 bases and J by 2 bases, with 12 bases between. The CDR3 covers 15 residues. The CDR3 spells CASSLNRGFNYGYTF. CDR3 sequence (DNA): TGTGCCAGCAGTTTAAATCGGGGGTTCAACTATGGCTACACCTTC.

V and J are TRBV28 and TRBJ1-1; 7 bases are a match to TRBD1. With V trimmed by 4 bases and J by 1 base, 6 bases remained unmatched. The CDR3 runs to 15 residues. Germline CDR1 is MDHEN and CDR2 is SYDVKM. CDR3 sequence (DNA): TGTGCCAGCAGTTCTTACAGGGGCTGGAACACTGAAGCTTTCTTT. This sequence encodes CASSSYRGWNTEAFF.

This chain joins TRBV28 and TRBJ2-7; D not certain. Between the trimmed V and J ends, which lost 2 bases and 6 bases, there was a span of 11 bases. Germline CDR1 MDHEN, CDR2 SYDVKM. The CDR3 runs to 13 residues. CDR3 bases: TGTGCCAGCAGTTTAACATCCCCGGGCGAGCAGTACTTC. It encodes CASSLTSPGEQYF.

The chain has TRBV3-1 (or the pseudogene TRBV3-2) and TRBJ1-1, with 9 positions matching TRBD1. The V gene's germline CDR1 is LGHDT and CDR2 YNNKEL (reference sequence). Unmatched junction bases numbered 7, after V lost 3 bases and J lost 5 bases. The CDR3 sequence is 15 residues long. The CDR3 is CASSQPTGGSTEAFF. The CDR3 bases are TGTGCCAGCAGCCAGCCGACAGGGGGAAGTACTGAAGCTTTCTTT.

This clone was seen just once. V is TRBV30 and J is TRBJ1-2; D is possibly TRBD1 (6 bases). Germline CDR1 is GTSNPN and CDR2 is SVGIG (reference sequence). V dropped 8 bases and J dropped 8 bases, with 18 bases sitting between them. The CDR3 covers 12 residues. The CDR3 sequence: CAVDRPFEGYTF. The CDR3 bases are TGTGCCGTGGACAGACCCTTCGAGGGCTACACCTTC.

The chain is built from TRBV19 and TRBJ1-6; 7 bases align to TRBD1. V was pared by 7 bases and J by 9 bases, with 6 bases of the junction left unmatched. The CDR3 spans 13 residues. Germline-derived CDR1 and CDR2 are LNHDA and SQIVND (reference sequence). The CDR3 is CASTTGHRSPLHF. DNA for the CDR3: TGTGCCAGTACGACAGGGCATCGTTCACCCCTCCACTTT. Full variable domain (rest looked up from reference TRBV19 and TRBJ1-6): DGGITQSPKYLFRKEGQNVTLSCEQNLNHDAMYWYRQDPGQGLRLIYYSQIVNDFQKGDIAEGYSVSREKKESFPLTVTSAQKNPTAFYLCASTTGHRSPLHFGNGTRLTVT.

This clone was found a few times. The rearrangement joins TRBV7-2 to TRBJ1-6; possible D gene TRBD1, 5 bases. The CDR3 length is 15 residues. Germline lookup yields CDR1 SGHTA and CDR2 FQGNSA. The ends were cut back, 1 base at V and 7 bases at J, with 11 bases in the middle. CDR3 in amino acids: CASSLGASGNSPLHF. The CDR3 bases are TGTGCCAGCAGCTTAGGGGCCTCAGGGAATTCACCCCTCCACTTT. Full variable domain (missing parts from reference TRBV7-2 and TRBJ1-6): GAGVSQSPSNKVTEKGKDVELRCDPISGHTALYWYRQSLGQGLEFLIYFQGNSAPDKSGLPSDRFSAERTGGSVSTLTIQRTQQEDSAVYLCASSLGASGNSPLHFGNGTRLTVT.

This clone was observed a handful of times. The chain joins TRBV2 to TRBJ1-6; perhaps TRBD1 as D (5 bases). Between the trimmed V and J ends, which lost 4 bases and 0 bases, there was a span of 19 bases. The length of the CDR3 is 19 residues. Looked up from germline, CDR1 is SNHLY and CDR2 is FYNNEI. This CDR3 is CASSVRGGTYTSYNSPLHF. The CDR3 coding sequence is TGTGCCAGCAGTGTGCGGGGGGGTACCTATACCTCCTATAATTCACCCCTCCACTTT.

This rearrangement joins TRBV19 to TRBJ1-2; the D gene is possibly TRBD1 (5 bases). From germline, CDR1 is LNHDA and CDR2 SQIVND (reference sequence). The CDR3 runs to 12 residues. V lost 3 bases, J lost 4 bases, and 6 bases lay in between. CDR3 residues: CASSMDTYGYTF. Written as DNA, the CDR3 is TGTGCCAGTAGTATGGACACCTATGGCTACACCTTC.

The rearrangement links TRBV10-1 to TRBJ2-7; no firm D call. The ends were cut back, 2 bases at V and 3 bases at J, with 8 bases in the middle. Germline values: CDR1 WNHNN, CDR2 SYGVQD (reference sequence). The CDR3 sequence is 13 residues long. CDR3: CASSEEVNYEQYF. Here the CDR3 DNA reads TGCGCCAGCAGTGAGGAGGTAAACTACGAGCAGTACTTC.

The chain couples TRBV5-1 to TRBJ2-3; D possibly corresponds to TRBD1 (6 bases). The CDR3 is 16 residues long. Germline CDR1 reads SGHRS; CDR2 reads YFSETQ. V lost 2 bases, J lost 6 bases, and 19 bases lay in between. The CDR3 sequence is CASSFHRDGIRDTQYF. CDR3 DNA sequence: TGCGCCAGCAGCTTCCACAGGGACGGGATTAGGGATACGCAGTATTTT.

The V call is TRBV20-1, the J call TRBJ2-1, with unresolved D. CDR3 length: 17 residues. Germline CDR1 and CDR2: DFQATT and SNEGSKA (reference sequence). The V gene lost 3 bases and the J gene lost 7 bases, with 25 bases spanning the gap. The CDR3 loop is CSASEFSRVTRTNEQFF. CDR3 nucleotide sequence: TGCAGTGCTAGTGAATTTAGTAGGGTGACCCGCACTAATGAGCAGTTCTTC.

This rearrangement joins TRBV11-2 to TRBJ1-1; TRBD1 matches 10 bases. The length of the CDR3 is 15 residues. Trimming took 2 bases from V and 2 from J; bases not matched to a gene: 2. The germline CDR1 and CDR2 sequences are SGHAT and FQNNGV. CDR3 DNA: TGTGCCAGCAGCTTAAGGACAGGGGGAAACACTGAAGCTTTCTTT. This sequence encodes CASSLRTGGNTEAFF. Combining the CDR3 with reference TRBV11-2 and TRBJ1-1 gives the whole variable domain EAGVAQSPRYKIIEKRQSVAFWCNPISGHATLYWYQQILGQGPKLLIQFQNNGVVDDSQLPKDRFSAERLKGVDSTLKIQPAKLEDSAVYLCASSLRTGGNTEAFFGQGTRLTVV.

V usage is TRBV5-4 and J usage is TRBJ2-1, with D possibly matching TRBD2 (6 bases). The CDR3 covers 18 residues. Germline CDR1 reads SGHNT; CDR2 reads YYREEE (reference sequence). Trimming left V 0 bases short and J 0 bases short, with 16 bases between. DNA of the CDR3: TGTGCCAGCAGCTTGGGCCCTAGCGCGTACGGCTCCTACAATGAGCAGTTCTTC. Amino acid sequence: CASSLGPSAYGSYNEQFF.

The chain combines TRBV28 with TRBJ1-4, with 7 positions matching TRBD1. The V gene's germline CDR1 is MDHEN and CDR2 SYDVKM. The CDR3 consists of 14 residues. With V trimmed by 6 bases and J by 6 bases, 7 bases remained unmatched. The CDR3 loop reads CASSQWQGDEKLFF. CDR3 nucleotide sequence: TGTGCCAGCAGCCAATGGCAGGGGGATGAAAAACTGTTTTTT. The variable domain in full, with the rest retrieved from reference TRBV28 and TRBJ1-4, is DVKVTQSSRYLVKRTGEKVFLECVQDMDHENMFWYRQDPGLGLRLIYFSYDVKMKEKGDIPEGYSVSREKKERFSLILESASTNQTSMYLCASSQWQGDEKLFFGSGTQLSVL.

The chain uses TRBV4-2 and TRBJ2-3; 7 bases map to TRBD2. Germline lookup yields CDR1 LGHNA and CDR2 YNFKEQ. The CDR3 has 15 residues. After removal of 1 base from V and 11 bases from J, the junction contained 12 bases not matched to a gene. CDR3 sequence (DNA): TGTGCCAGCAGCCAAGGGGGGGGACTACCTGAAGGGCAGTATTTT. Translated: CASSQGGGLPEGQYF.

The genes are TRBV11-2 and TRBJ2-1; 7 nucleotides agree with TRBD1. Per germline, CDR1 SGHAT and CDR2 FQNNGV. The CDR3 is made up of 14 amino acids. The trim removed 4 bases at V and 6 bases at J, leaving 6 bases unmatched. CDR3 residues: CASSSRTGANEQFF. The CDR3 nucleotides are TGTGCCAGCAGCTCAAGAACAGGGGCCAATGAGCAGTTCTTC.

The chain joins TRBV6-5 to TRBJ2-5; perhaps TRBD1 as D (6 bases). Looked up from germline, CDR1 is MNHEY and CDR2 is SVGAGI. CDR3 length: 14 residues. Trimming took off 7 bases at V and 5 bases at J, with 17 bases between the two ends. The chain's CDR3 is CASKMGASKETQYF. In nucleotides, the CDR3 is TGTGCCAGCAAAATGGGGGCTAGCAAGGAGACCCAGTACTTC.

The chain carries TRBV5-1 and TRBJ2-1; D remains unclear. Trimming removed 0 bases at V and 0 bases at J, with 7 bases between. The germline gives CDR1 SGHRS, CDR2 YFSETQ. This CDR3 contains 15 residues. The CDR3 sequence is CASSLVQPSYNEQFF. The CDR3 region has the DNA TGCGCCAGCAGCTTGGTGCAGCCCTCCTACAATGAGCAGTTCTTC.

The chain couples TRBV28 to TRBJ2-6; maybe TRBD1 (6 bases). The V and J ends lost 8 bases and 0 bases respectively, with 14 bases between them. The CDR3 consists of 16 residues. CDR1 and CDR2 from the germline V gene are MDHEN and SYDVKM. Here the CDR3 reads CASGRGGVSGANVLTF. In nucleotides, the CDR3 is TGTGCCAGCGGCCGAGGGGGAGTCTCTGGGGCCAACGTCCTGACTTTC.

The table lists this clone with a count of one. This sequence joins TRBV1 and TRBJ1-5. TRBV1 is an annotated pseudogene. The CDR3 length is 13 residues. The DNA of the CDR3 is TGCACCAGCAGCCACAAACGGAATCAGCCCCAGCATTTT. Protein sequence: CTSSHKRNQPQHF.

The chain couples TRBV5-1 to TRBJ1-3; tentatively, D is TRBD1 (5 bases). The CDR3 length is 17 residues. The germline gives CDR1 SGHRS, CDR2 YFSETQ. Trimming left V 0 bases short and J 3 bases short, with 16 bases between. CDR3 amino acids: CASSLEGRGTFGNTIYF. Here the CDR3 DNA reads TGCGCCAGCAGCTTGGAGGGGCGGGGGACTTTTGGAAACACCATATATTTT.

The V and J genes are TRBV5-4 and TRBJ1-1, with 7 positions matching TRBD1. The CDR3 extends over 16 amino acids. Germline assignment: CDR1 SGHNT and CDR2 YYREEE (reference sequence). V lost 2 bases, J lost 0 bases, and 7 bases stayed unmatched. The CDR3 region is CASSFIPTGMNTEAFF. The CDR3 DNA sequence: TGTGCCAGCAGCTTTATCCCGACAGGGATGAACACTGAAGCTTTCTTT.

A single count supports this clone. The CDR3 sequence: CASSQPRLGTGNTIYF. CDR3 nucleotide sequence: TGTGCCAGCAGCCAACCCCGTTTAGGGACTGGAAACACCATATATTTT. The chain carries TRBV3-1 (or the pseudogene TRBV3-2) and TRBJ1-3; D is ambiguous. Trimming took 2 bases from V and 2 from J, leaving 13 bases between them. The CDR3 consists of 16 residues. The V gene's germline CDR1 is LGHDT and CDR2 YNNKEL (reference sequence).

Comment on this clone: Additional DNA sequences in this sample encode the identical CDR3. The rearrangement uses TRBV30 and TRBJ1-5, with D maybe TRBD1 (5 bases). Per germline, CDR1 GTSNPN and CDR2 SVGIG (reference sequence). The germline V and J ends were trimmed by 0 bases and 2 bases, with 5 bases remaining between them. The CDR3 runs 13 residues. CDR3 in DNA: TGTGCCTGGAGTGTACAGGGCAATCAGCCCCAGCATTTT. It codes for CAWSVQGNQPQHF.